This T cell receptor beta chain derives from a study of blood T cell repertoires in COVID-19. Background on the study: Nucleic acid was either cDNA or gDNA, and it came from T cells, B-cell-depleted T cells, or PBMCs.

Germline V gives CDR1 LNHDA, CDR2 SQIVND (reference sequence). The CDR3 spans 15 residues. Trimming took 7 bases from V and 1 from J; bases not matched to a gene: 6. In the authors' workflow: Scientists estimated how many nucleated cells there were by amplifying reference gene primers. Only in-frame clones appear in the TCRdb table, and some are missing; sequencing was by immunoSEQ multiplex PCR. The D gene and trimming were derived from the DNA, and the V and J assignments and clone size from that table. Altogether about 140,000 clones are present, more than 75% being singletons, with the ten largest covering approximately 5.4%.

Sequencing was carried out using peripheral blood. This receptor was taken from a human donor in a cohort sampled during active COVID-19. This sequence joins TRBV19 and TRBJ2-3; TRBD2 agrees at 9 bases. The CDR3 spells CASTQRGAGTDTQYF. CDR3 bases: TGTGCCAGTACACAGCGGGGGGCCGGCACAGATACGCAGTATTTT.